Following are 20 T cell receptor beta chains from one sample sequenced in a study of T cells in Graves' hyperthyroidism and ophthalmopathy (dated by TCRdb to 2018 to 2020). Libraries came from multiplex PCR. TCRdb names Illumina HiSeq 2000 as the instrument used. The TCR beta CDR3 regions were amplified from the RNA transcripts. A first-round RT-PCR of the TCR CDR3 used the HTBI primer set with the Qiagen OneStep RT-PCR kit. TCRdb cleaned the public reads at Q25 with fastp, built clones with MiXCR and kept in-frame beta chains. Here each entry gathers all rows of one CDR3 protein and keeps the most common genes and DNA. In all, the sample holds about 400,000 distinct CDR3 sequences, and under 15% of those were seen once. Approximately 30% of the sample lies in the top ten. The sequenced material came from blood. These TCRs come from a woman aged 25 to 39 with Graves' hyperthyroidism.

This clonotype was counted only a few times. The chain uses TRBV10-3 and TRBJ2-7; D is possibly TRBD1 (6 bases). The germline V gene encodes CDR1 ENHRY and CDR2 SYGVKD. Between the trimmed V and J ends, which lost 6 bases and 1 base, there was a span of 13 bases. CDR3 length: 14 residues. The CDR3 reads CAISRQVESYEQYF. In nucleotides, the CDR3 is TGTGCCATCAGCAGACAGGTTGAATCCTACGAGCAGTACTTC.

The CDR3 sequence: CASSLGGRPYNEQFF. The CDR3 DNA reads TGTGCCAGCAGTTTAGGCGGGAGGCCCTACAATGAGCAGTTCTTC. V and J are TRBV28 and TRBJ2-1; TRBD2 matches at 8 bases. V lost 2 bases to trimming and J lost 2 bases; unmatched junction nucleotides: 2. In germline, CDR1 is MDHEN, CDR2 SYDVKM. This CDR3 spans 15 amino acids.

J is TRBJ2-7 and V is TRBV27; D may correspond to TRBD1 or TRBD2 (5 bases each). This CDR3 has 14 amino acids. The germline V and J ends were trimmed by 3 bases and 2 bases, with 11 bases remaining between them. CDR1 is MNHEY and CDR2 is SMNVEV in the germline V gene (reference sequence). The CDR3 region is CASSLRGATYEQYF. The CDR3 nucleotides are TGTGCCAGCAGTTTGAGGGGCGCCACCTACGAGCAGTACTTC.

This clonotype was counted ten times or more. J is TRBJ1-5 and V is TRBV2; 8 bases agree with TRBD1. The CDR3 runs to 15 residues. Trimming at V came to 2 bases and at J to 5 bases, leaving 5 bases not matched to a gene. Germline V CDR1 and CDR2: SNHLY, FYNNEI. The CDR3 region has the DNA TGTGCCAGCAGTGAATGGTCAGGGGGCGATCAGCCCCAGCATTTT. It yields the protein CASSEWSGGDQPQHF.

This clonotype has at least ten counts. This chain uses TRBV11-2 with TRBJ2-1; TRBD2 matches 10 bases. There are 15 residues in the CDR3. V shed 5 bases, J shed 7 bases, and the junction held 8 bases outside the gene matches. Germline loops: CDR1 SGHAT, CDR2 FQNNGV. The DNA of the CDR3 is TGTGCCAGCAGCCGATCCGGACTAGCGGAAAATGAGCAGTTCTTC. Residues: CASSRSGLAENEQFF.

The table lists this clonotype with a few counts. The J gene is TRBJ2-1, the V gene TRBV3-1; D unclear. The V end was cut by 1 base, the J end by 5 bases, with 6 bases between. Looked up from germline, CDR1 is LGHDT and CDR2 is YNNKEL (reference sequence). The CDR3 runs 13 residues. CDR3 protein: CASSQVADNEQFF. DNA for the CDR3: TGTGCCAGCAGCCAAGTTGCAGACAATGAGCAGTTCTTC.

Ten or more counts support this clonotype. V and J are TRBV25-1 and TRBJ2-1; the match to TRBD2 covers 9 bases. The CDR3 totals 16 residues. Germline V gene data show CDR1 as MGHDK and CDR2 as SYGVNS. J gave up 3 bases and V 4 bases, and 7 bases lay outside the gene matches. DNA for the CDR3: TGTGCCAGCAGTGGGTCGACTAGCGGATTCTACAATGAGCAGTTCTTC. Protein: CASSGSTSGFYNEQFF.

This clonotype was recorded many times. The gene calls are TRBV3-1 and TRBJ1-1; no definite D call. CDR3 size: 16 residues. Germline-derived CDR1 and CDR2 are LGHDT and YNNKEL (reference sequence). Deletions cut 3 bases from V and 4 bases from J, with 18 bases between. The CDR3 protein is CASSHGRTGFVTEAFF. Written as DNA, the CDR3 is TGTGCCAGCAGCCACGGGAGGACGGGGTTCGTCACTGAAGCTTTCTTT.

This clonotype was recorded at least ten times. This chain connects TRBV3-1 to TRBJ2-7; D not certain. There are 15 residues in the CDR3. V was cut by 0 bases and J by 0 bases, with 9 bases left in between. Per the germline V gene, CDR1 is LGHDT and CDR2 is YNNKEL (reference sequence). CDR3 nucleotides: TGTGCCAGCAGCCAAGAAGACGGGTCCTCCTACGAGCAGTACTTC. Protein product: CASSQEDGSSYEQYF.

This clonotype occurred many times. The chain employs TRBV6-1 and TRBJ2-6, with D maybe TRBD2 (5 bases). Trimming removed 7 bases at V and 2 bases at J, with 12 bases between. The germline V gene has CDR1 MNHNS and CDR2 SASEGT. The CDR3 extends over 15 amino acids. CDR3 coding DNA: TGTGCCAGCACACGGGGAATGGCTGGGGCCAACGTCCTGACTTTC. It translates to CASTRGMAGANVLTF.

This clonotype was found many times. V usage is TRBV5-1 and J usage is TRBJ2-7; the match to TRBD2 covers 8 bases. Germline V gene data show CDR1 as SGHRS and CDR2 as YFSETQ. The CDR3 length is 16 residues. Germline trimming cut 4 bases from V and 6 bases from J; bases unmatched to any gene: 15. The CDR3 nucleotides read TGCGCCAGCAGCCCGGATAGCGGGGTGGAACGCTCCGAGCAGTACTTC. It yields the protein CASSPDSGVERSEQYF. Filled out from reference TRBV5-1 and TRBJ2-7, the complete variable domain reads KAGVTQTPRYLIKTRGQQVTLSCSPISGHRSVSWYQQTPGQGLQFLFEYFSETQRNKGNFPGRFSGRQFSNSRSEMNVSTLELGDSALYLCASSPDSGVERSEQYFGPGTRLTVT.

V is TRBV7-8 and J is TRBJ2-2; D may be TRBD2 (5 bases). The CDR3 is 17 residues long. Germline V CDR1 and CDR2: SGHVS, FQNEAQ. The V and J ends lost 5 bases and 5 bases respectively, with 21 bases between them. CDR3 loop: CASSPLWHGRRTGELFF. The CDR3 DNA follows: TGTGCCAGCAGCCCCCTTTGGCATGGGCGGAGGACCGGGGAGCTGTTTTTT.

This clonotype occurred many times. The rearrangement joins TRBV5-6 to TRBJ2-5, with D perhaps matching TRBD2 (5 bases). This CDR3 region has 16 residues. Germline V gene lookup returns CDR1 SGHDT and CDR2 YYEEEE. The V gene lost 0 bases and the J gene lost 0 bases, with 12 bases spanning the gap. Here the CDR3 reads CASSLVVTTYQETQYF. CDR3 sequence (DNA): TGTGCCAGCAGCTTGGTTGTGACTACCTACCAAGAGACCCAGTACTTC.

This sequence joins TRBV10-2 and TRBJ2-1; no firm D call. The ends were cut back, 4 bases at V and 9 bases at J, with 10 bases in the middle. This CDR3 comprises 12 residues. CDR1 is WSHSY, CDR2 SAAADI, per germline. CDR3 amino acids: CASSAVPGEQFF. The CDR3 nucleotides are TGCGCCAGCAGTGCGGTCCCCGGTGAGCAGTTCTTC.

There are many counts of this clonotype. The chain carries TRBV7-3 and TRBJ2-3; 9 nucleotides line up with TRBD2. J lost 5 bases, V lost 4 bases, and 16 bases had no gene match. Germline-derived CDR1 and CDR2 are SGHTA and FQGTGA. The CDR3 loop spans 18 amino acids. CDR3 nucleotides: TGTGCCAGCAGCTCCTCTCCCCGTGGTAGCGGGAGCGGAGATACGCAGTATTTT. Translation gives CASSSSPRGSGSGDTQYF.

The chain recombines TRBV29-1 with TRBJ2-1; D is ambiguous. Germline V lookup: CDR1 SQVTM, CDR2 ANQGSEA. This CDR3 spans 13 amino acids. V lost 0 bases and J 8 bases, leaving 11 bases between the germline ends. This chain's CDR3 is CSVEEGSNDEQFF. In DNA form, the CDR3 reads TGCAGCGTTGAAGAGGGAAGTAACGATGAGCAGTTCTTC.

This clonotype was counted ten times or more. This chain links TRBV28 with TRBJ2-7, with 10 bases fitting TRBD1. V lost 7 bases to trimming and J lost 7 bases; unmatched junction nucleotides: 10. The CDR3 length is 14 residues. Germline CDR1 MDHEN, CDR2 SYDVKM. This CDR3 is CASKGRQGADEQYF. In nucleotides, the CDR3 is TGTGCCAGCAAGGGTAGACAGGGGGCGGATGAGCAGTACTTC.

The V gene is TRBV20-1, the J gene TRBJ2-1; 9 bases fit TRBD2. CDR1 and CDR2 (germline): DFQATT, SNEGSKA (reference sequence). The CDR3 length is 13 residues. Trimming cost V 1 base and J 7 bases; bases outside gene matches: 2. The CDR3 sequence: CSARGTSVNEQFF. The CDR3 coding sequence is TGCAGTGCTAGAGGGACTAGCGTTAATGAGCAGTTCTTC.

This clonotype was observed many times. The chain is built from TRBV12-3 or TRBV12-4 and TRBJ1-1; maybe TRBD1 (5 bases). The CDR3 covers 13 residues. V shed 4 bases and J shed 7 bases, with 13 bases lying between them. CDR3 bases: TGTGCCAGCAGTTACGGGGGACCCATTGAAGCTTTCTTT. As protein: CASSYGGPIEAFF.

The chain couples TRBV11-3 to TRBJ2-7; either TRBD1 or TRBD2 may supply D (5 bases each). CDR3 size: 10 residues. Germline-derived CDR1 and CDR2 are SGHNT and YENEEA. The CDR3 protein is CARWGNEQYF. The CDR3 DNA sequence: TGTGCACGGTGGGGGAACGAGCAGTACTTC. Full variable domain (outside the CDR3, taken from reference TRBV11-3 and TRBJ2-7): EAGVVQSPRYKIIEKKQPVAFWCNPISGHNTLYWYLQNLGQGPELLIRYENEEAVDDSQLPKDRFSAERLKGVDSTLKIQPAELGDSAVYLCARWGNEQYFGPGTRLTVT.